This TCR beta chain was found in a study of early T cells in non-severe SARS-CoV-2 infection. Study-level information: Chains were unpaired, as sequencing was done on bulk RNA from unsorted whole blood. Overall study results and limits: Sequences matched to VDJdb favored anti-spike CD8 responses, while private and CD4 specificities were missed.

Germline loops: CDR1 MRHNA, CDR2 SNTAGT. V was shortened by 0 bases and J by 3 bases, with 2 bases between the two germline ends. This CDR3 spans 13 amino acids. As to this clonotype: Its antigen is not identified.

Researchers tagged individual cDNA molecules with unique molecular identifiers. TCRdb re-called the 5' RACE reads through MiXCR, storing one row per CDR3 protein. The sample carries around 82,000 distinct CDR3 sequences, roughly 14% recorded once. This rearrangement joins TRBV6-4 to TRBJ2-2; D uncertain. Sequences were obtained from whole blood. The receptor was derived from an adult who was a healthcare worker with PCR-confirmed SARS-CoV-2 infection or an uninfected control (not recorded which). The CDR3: CASSDSHTGELFF. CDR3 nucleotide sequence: TGTGCCAGCAGTGACTCCCACACCGGGGAGCTGTTTTTT.